The sequence of this T cell receptor beta chain was determined in a study of cytomegalovirus exposure and HLA in healthy donors. Study summary: Drawn from HLA-typed donors, tens of millions of unique TCRs were held in an early data release.

Samples came from healthy bone marrow donors. Primers included in the PCR were 60 Vbeta and 13 Jbeta primers. Measured with immunoSEQ multiplex PCR; TCRdb has only the in-frame clones, and not every one. The sample comprises over 100,000 clones, about 70% of which are singletons, and less than 15% rests with the top ten. The V gene lost 2 bases and the J gene lost 5 bases, with 7 bases spanning the gap. Germline CDR1 is SGDLS and CDR2 is YYNGEE. The CDR3 is 12 residues long. Study-wide results and caveats: In an earlier analysis, about 87% or about 30%: the productive usage of most TCR beta V segments.

Note on this clone: Its antigen is currently unknown.

The sequencing sample was made of PBMCs. The V and J genes are TRBV9 and TRBJ1-1; D not resolved. This clonotype was obtained from a woman aged 40-49 years in good health and CMV-seropositive. CDR3 region: CASSVSVTEAFF. The CDR3 region has the DNA TGTGCCAGCAGCGTCAGTGTTACTGAAGCTTTCTTT.